This passage covers 2 T cell receptor beta chains from one sample sequenced in a study of stem cell transplantation in POMP-related autoinflammatory disease. Assay used: immunoSEQ multiplex PCR; TCRdb lists only in-frame clones, some missing. The data show tens of thousands of clones, approximately 78% seen once. The sequencing used CD4+ T cells from PBMCs, collected before stem cell transplantation. The receptor set was obtained from a human donor with POMP-related autoinflammation and immune dysregulation (PRAID).

The genes are TRBV30 and TRBJ1-4; no firm D call. Between the trimmed V and J ends, which lost 2 bases and 8 bases, there was a span of 12 bases. The CDR3 is made up of 13 amino acids. Germline V gene data show CDR1 as GTSNPN and CDR2 as SVGIG (reference sequence). CDR3 nucleotides: TGTGCCTGGAGTTCGGGCCCCAGGGAAAAACTGTTTTTT. Encoded protein: CAWSSGPREKLFF.

CDR3 sequence (DNA): TGTGCCAGCAGCTTGGGAGGGCCCACAGATACGCAGTATTTT. This translates into CASSLGGPTDTQYF. This rearrangement joins TRBV5-6 to TRBJ2-3; D possibly corresponds to TRBD2 (5 bases). Germline V lookup: CDR1 SGHDT, CDR2 YYEEEE. V dropped 0 bases and J dropped 2 bases, with 7 bases sitting between them. The CDR3 consists of 14 residues.